This TCR beta chain came from a study of siplizumab effects on memory and regulatory T cells. Study-wide points: Siplizumab produced a significant reduction in alloreactive sequences that were traceable to unstimulated CD4+ memory cells. A minor fraction of alloreactive clones, and no more, mapped to unstimulated subsets.

A word on this clone: Its matching antigen is unknown.

CDR3 length: 14 residues. Germline CDR1 reads MNHNY; CDR2 reads SVGAGI (reference sequence). V lost 6 bases, J lost 3 bases, and 15 bases lay in between. Data came from immunoSEQ multiplex PCR; TCRdb stores just in-frame clones and leaves some out. The data show tens of thousands of clones, with 88% seen just once and under 2% held by the top ten. The clonotype originates from a human donor in good health. Input material: Tregs sorted from blood. This chain links TRBV6-6 with TRBJ2-7; possibly TRBD2 for D (5 bases). The CDR3 sequence is CASRTQDGLYEQYF. The CDR3 nucleotides read TGTGCCAGCAGAACTCAGGACGGACTCTACGAGCAGTACTTC.